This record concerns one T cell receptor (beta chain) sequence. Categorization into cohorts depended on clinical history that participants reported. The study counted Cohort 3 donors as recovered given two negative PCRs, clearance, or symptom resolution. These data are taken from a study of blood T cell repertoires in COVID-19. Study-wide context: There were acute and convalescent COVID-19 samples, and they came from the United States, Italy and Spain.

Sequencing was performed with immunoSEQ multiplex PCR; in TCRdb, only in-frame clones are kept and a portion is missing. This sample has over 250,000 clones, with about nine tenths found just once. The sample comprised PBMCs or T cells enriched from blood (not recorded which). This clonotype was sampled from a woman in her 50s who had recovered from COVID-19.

The chain's CDR3 is CASSSTGWAQPQHF. The CDR3 DNA is TGTGCCAGCAGCTCGACAGGGTGGGCTCAGCCCCAGCATTTT. The rearrangement joins TRBV7-9 to TRBJ1-5, with 7 positions matching TRBD1. The junction had 6 bases not matched to a gene; V was cut back by 4 bases and J by 6 bases. Germline CDR1 reads SEHNR; CDR2 reads FQNEAQ (reference sequence). The CDR3 is 14 amino acids.